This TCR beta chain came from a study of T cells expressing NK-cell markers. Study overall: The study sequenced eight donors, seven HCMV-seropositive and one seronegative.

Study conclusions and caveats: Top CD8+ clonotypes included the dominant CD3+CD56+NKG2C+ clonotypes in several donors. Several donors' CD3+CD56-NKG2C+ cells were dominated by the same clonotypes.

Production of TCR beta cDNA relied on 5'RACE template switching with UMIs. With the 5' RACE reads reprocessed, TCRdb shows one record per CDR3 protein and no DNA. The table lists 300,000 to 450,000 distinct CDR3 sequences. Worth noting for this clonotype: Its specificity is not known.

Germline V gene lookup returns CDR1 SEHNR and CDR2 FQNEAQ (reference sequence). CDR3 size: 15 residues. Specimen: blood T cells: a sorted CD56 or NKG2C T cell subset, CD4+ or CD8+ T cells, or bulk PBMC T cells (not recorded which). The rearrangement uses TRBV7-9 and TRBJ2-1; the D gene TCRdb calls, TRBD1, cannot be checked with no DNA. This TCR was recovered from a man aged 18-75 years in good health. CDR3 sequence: CASTTPRGRGHEQFF.